This T cell receptor beta chain was identified in a study of CD8 T cells in ankylosing spondylitis. Worth noting for this clonotype: The target antigen is unknown.

Study-level findings and limits: Relatively scarce in peripheral blood, disease-linked clones were CD8+. Within ankylosing spondylitis blood, a TCR beta motif made up of eight or nine highly homologous variants appeared to be characteristic.

The authors made TCR beta libraries by quantitative 5'-RACE with molecular barcodes. TCRdb itself ran the 5' RACE reads through MiXCR, one entry per CDR3 protein. The table records about 250,000 distinct CDR3 sequences, 20% to 30% of them present only once. The sample comprised blood, either unsorted or a sorted T cell fraction (not recorded which). The sequence was obtained from a male donor with ankylosing spondylitis or in good health (not recorded which).

CDR3: CAITRGSGGQGDTQYF. The CDR3 region has the DNA TGTGCCATCACCCGGGGTAGCGGGGGGCAGGGAGATACGCAGTATTTT. The chain recombines TRBV10-3 with TRBJ2-3, with TRBD2 identical over 10 bases. V was clipped by 7 bases and J by 5 bases; unmatched bases: 12. CDR3 length: 16 amino acids. Per the germline V gene, CDR1 is ENHRY and CDR2 is SYGVKD.